This T cell receptor (beta chain) comes out of a study of patients and donors after allogeneic stem cell transplantation. One entry per CDR3 protein results from TCRdb running MiXCR on the RT-PCR reads. The profile shows about 230,000 distinct CDR3 sequences, approximately 14% of them singletons. In germline, CDR1 is SGDLS, CDR2 YYNGEE. V lost 2 bases and J 2 bases, leaving 15 bases between the germline ends. The CDR3 has 16 residues. The source is a human donor who was either an allogeneic HSCT recipient or a stem cell or donor lymphocyte infusion donor (not recorded which). It is not recorded whose cells these are; they may come from a transplant donor. Sequenced sample: blood, either unsorted or a sorted T cell fraction (not recorded which). The chain employs TRBV9 and TRBJ2-3; weak D call: TRBD1 (6 bases). CDR3 nucleotides: TGTGCCAGCAGCGTCTCGGGACAATACTTCACAGATACGCAGTATTTT. Its translation is CASSVSGQYFTDTQYF.